The clone carrying this TCR beta chain was counted only a few times. Germline V gene data show CDR1 as DFQATT and CDR2 as SNEGSKA (reference sequence). The CDR3 is 11 amino acids. Trimming left V 0 bases short and J 5 bases short, with 4 bases between. Here immunoSEQ multiplex PCR was the method, and the copy in TCRdb shows in-frame clones only, minus some. The repertoire holds some 52,000 clones, 90% seen once, with around 3.1% in the top ten. This sample was included in a study of blood T cell repertoires in COVID-19. This receptor was obtained from a human donor in a cohort sampled during active COVID-19. The chain has TRBV20-1 and TRBJ1-1; D is undetermined. The sequenced sample consisted of peripheral blood. The CDR3 loop reads CSARERTEAFF. The CDR3, as DNA: TGCAGTGCTAGAGAGCGAACTGAAGCTTTCTTT.